This T cell receptor (beta chain) appears in the sequencing data of a study of cytomegalovirus exposure and HLA in healthy donors. Study details: An earlier analysis identified 110 million or so unique TCR beta sequences in about 179 million T cells. Ancestry clustering placed roughly 86% of around 400 genotyped donors in the Caucasian-associated cluster.

In its sample, this clone was seen a few times. Both 60 Vbeta primers and 13 Jbeta primers went into the PCR. Only in-frame clones appear in the TCRdb table, and some are missing; sequencing was by immunoSEQ multiplex PCR. The sample holds more than 90,000 clones, less than 80% seen once. Germline CDR1 and CDR2: SGHNT and YYREEE (reference sequence). V lost 4 bases and J lost 4; bases outside the gene matches: 11. There are 15 residues in the CDR3. The clonotype was recovered from a middle-aged woman in good health and CMV-seropositive. Sequencing was performed on PBMCs. This chain joins TRBV5-4 and TRBJ2-7; the match to TRBD2 covers 7 bases. The CDR3 loop reads CASSPRGSGTYEQYF. CDR3 in DNA: TGTGCCAGCAGCCCCCGGGGGAGCGGGACTTACGAGCAGTACTTC.